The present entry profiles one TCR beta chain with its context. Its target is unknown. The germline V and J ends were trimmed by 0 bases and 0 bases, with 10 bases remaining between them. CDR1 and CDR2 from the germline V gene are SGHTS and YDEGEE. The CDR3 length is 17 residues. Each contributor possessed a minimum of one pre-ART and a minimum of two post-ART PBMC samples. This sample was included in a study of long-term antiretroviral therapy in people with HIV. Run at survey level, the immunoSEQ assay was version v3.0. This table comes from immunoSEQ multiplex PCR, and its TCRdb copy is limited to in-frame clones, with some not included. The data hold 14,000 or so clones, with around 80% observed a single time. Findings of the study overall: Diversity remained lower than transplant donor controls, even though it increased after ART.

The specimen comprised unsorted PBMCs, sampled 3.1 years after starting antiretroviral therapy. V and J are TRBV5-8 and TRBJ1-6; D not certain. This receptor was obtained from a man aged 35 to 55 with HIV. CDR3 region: CASSLEVQYSYNSPLHF. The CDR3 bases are TGTGCCAGCAGCTTGGAAGTACAGTACTCCTATAATTCACCCCTCCACTTT.